The 2 T cell receptor beta chains below were found in one sample sequenced in a study of cytomegalovirus exposure and HLA in healthy donors. Sequencing was performed with immunoSEQ multiplex PCR; in TCRdb, only in-frame clones are kept and a portion is missing. The sample has 330,000 or so clones, 75% to 90% seen once. Sequencing was performed on PBMCs. These receptors were obtained from a woman in her late teens or twenties in good health and CMV-seronegative.

The genes are TRBV2 and TRBJ2-7, with D possibly TRBD1 on 5 matching bases. Between the trimmed V and J ends, which lost 4 bases and 3 bases, there was a span of 13 bases. Germline V gene lookup returns CDR1 SNHLY and CDR2 FYNNEI. The CDR3 totals 14 residues. CDR3 coding DNA: TGTGCCAGCAGTGCACCCAGGGATCGCTACGAGCAGTACTTC. This codes for CASSAPRDRYEQYF.

The rearrangement uses TRBV10-3 and TRBJ1-2, with 8 bases aligning to TRBD1. The germline gives CDR1 ENHRY, CDR2 SYGVKD. The length of the CDR3 is 15 residues. Trimming cost V 4 bases and J 8 bases; bases outside gene matches: 12. This CDR3 is CAISGIGQGVEGYTF. Here the CDR3 DNA reads TGTGCCATCAGTGGTATCGGACAGGGTGTGGAAGGCTACACCTTC.